One sample yielded the 22 T cell receptor beta chains listed below, sequenced in a study of monozygotic twins with inflammatory bowel disease. TCRdb derives one entry per CDR3 protein from the 5' RACE reads, leaving out DNA. This repertoire comprises about 450,000 distinct CDR3 sequences; its ten largest clones make up more than 2%. Sample: blood. Receptors originate from a human donor with ulcerative colitis or Crohn's disease, or a healthy co-twin of an affected twin (not recorded which).

The V gene is TRBV9, the J gene TRBJ2-4; absent DNA, TCRdb's TRBD1 call cannot be checked. Germline loops: CDR1 SGDLS, CDR2 YYNGEE. CDR3 length: 16 residues. CDR3 in amino acids: CASSAQPGQGKGIQYF.

The rearrangement uses TRBV6-2 or TRBV6-3 and TRBJ1-1; there is no DNA to check the TCRdb D call of TRBD1. This CDR3 has 14 residues. Germline V gene data show CDR1 as MNHEY and CDR2 as SVGEGT. This chain's CDR3 is CASSAGEMNTEAFF.

V usage is TRBV28 and J usage is TRBJ1-2; the TCRdb D gene call, TRBD1, has no DNA to confirm it. The CDR3 consists of 14 residues. Germline V gives CDR1 MDHEN, CDR2 SYDVKM. The CDR3 region is CASSTPDSFYGYTF.

The chain has TRBV4-2 and TRBJ1-1; TCRdb's D gene call, TRBD1, goes unchecked for lack of DNA. The germline V gene encodes CDR1 LGHNA and CDR2 YNFKEQ. CDR3 size: 16 residues. CDR3 loop: CASSQAHSQGGTEAFF.

The chain links TRBV5-1 to TRBJ2-1; TCRdb's assignment of TRBD2 cannot be checked, as there is no DNA. CDR1 is SGHRS, CDR2 YFSETQ, per germline. The CDR3 extends over 19 amino acids. CDR3: CASSQGLAGGRPAYNEQFF.

This chain joins TRBV7-9 and TRBJ2-6; TCRdb picks TRBD1, but there is no DNA to check that call. CDR1 and CDR2 (germline): SEHNR, FQNEAQ (reference sequence). This CDR3 contains 16 residues. The CDR3 loop is CASSSMAGSGANVLTF.

V gene TRBV20-1 combines with J gene TRBJ2-1; TCRdb returns TRBD2, unconfirmable since there is no DNA. Germline lookup yields CDR1 DFQATT and CDR2 SNEGSKA (reference sequence). The CDR3 consists of 16 residues. The CDR3: CSARLADPSSYNEQFF.

This CDR3 reads CSARDSRDSRGPYEQYF. This sequence joins TRBV20-1 and TRBJ2-7; TCRdb's D call, TRBD1, is unchecked because there is no DNA. CDR3 length: 17 amino acids. Germline V gives CDR1 DFQATT, CDR2 SNEGSKA (reference sequence).

V is TRBV7-9 and J is TRBJ1-5. CDR3 size: 13 residues. Per germline, CDR1 SEHNR and CDR2 FQNEAQ (reference sequence). Here the CDR3 reads CASSLSRNQPQHF.

The chain's CDR3 is CASSTAGRGVRDTEAFF. J is TRBJ1-1 and V is TRBV27. The length of the CDR3 is 17 residues. Germline V gene data show CDR1 as MNHEY and CDR2 as SMNVEV (reference sequence).

The chain is built from TRBV20-1 and TRBJ2-7; TCRdb picks TRBD1, but there is no DNA to check that call. The CDR3 covers 15 residues. Germline loops: CDR1 DFQATT, CDR2 SNEGSKA (reference sequence). The CDR3 spells CSAALRDRGFYEQYF.

The chain links TRBV7-6 to TRBJ1-1; lacking DNA, the TRBD1 call made by TCRdb goes unchecked. This CDR3 spans 14 amino acids. In germline, CDR1 is SGHVS, CDR2 FNYEAQ. CDR3 amino acids: CASSTRGYGTEAFF.

The chain recombines TRBV9 with TRBJ2-5; the TCRdb D gene call, TRBD2, has no DNA to confirm it. This CDR3 spans 15 amino acids. Germline V gene data show CDR1 as SGDLS and CDR2 as YYNGEE. CDR3 loop: CASSVGLAVQETQYF.

The V gene is TRBV14, the J gene TRBJ1-6; TCRdb gives TRBD1 as the D gene, but with no DNA this cannot be confirmed. Germline-derived CDR1 and CDR2 are SGHDN and FVKESK. This CDR3 spans 17 amino acids. The CDR3 loop is CASSQDRRQIKHSPLHF.

CDR3 protein: CASSQVRENNEQFF. The chain has TRBV4-3 and TRBJ2-1. Germline V gene lookup returns CDR1 LGHNA and CDR2 YSLEER. The CDR3 consists of 14 residues.

This chain connects TRBV4-1 to TRBJ2-5. The length of the CDR3 is 15 residues. Germline loops: CDR1 MGHRA, CDR2 YSYEKL. CDR3: CASSQDRAYEETQYF.

The CDR3 reads CASSLGQLRDTDTQYF. The chain has TRBV7-3 and TRBJ2-3. The germline gives CDR1 SGHTA, CDR2 FQGTGA. CDR3 length: 16 amino acids.

The V gene is TRBV18, the J gene TRBJ1-1. Germline V gives CDR1 KGHSH, CDR2 LQKENI. The CDR3 is 16 residues long. CDR3 protein: CASSPSMKGGNTEAFF.

The rearrangement links TRBV29-1 to TRBJ1-1; TCRdb names TRBD1, which stays unverified in the absence of DNA. Per germline, CDR1 SQVTM and CDR2 ANQGSEA. The CDR3 extends over 15 amino acids. The CDR3 protein is CSVDPLGQGNTEAFF.

The J gene is TRBJ2-5, the V gene TRBV5-1; absent DNA, TCRdb's TRBD1 call cannot be checked. This CDR3 region has 15 residues. Germline CDR1 and CDR2: SGHRS and YFSETQ. The CDR3 loop is CASSRTAGAQETQYF.

V usage is TRBV4-3 and J usage is TRBJ1-2. This CDR3 is 15 amino acids long. Germline CDR1 reads LGHNA; CDR2 reads YSLEER. The CDR3 sequence: CASSQDVGRNYGYTF.

The V call is TRBV28, the J call TRBJ2-7; the TRBD1 assignment by TCRdb is unverifiable without DNA. The CDR3 has 19 residues. CDR1 MDHEN and CDR2 SYDVKM come from the germline V gene. The CDR3 spells CASRSDSGTGVKKAYEQYF.